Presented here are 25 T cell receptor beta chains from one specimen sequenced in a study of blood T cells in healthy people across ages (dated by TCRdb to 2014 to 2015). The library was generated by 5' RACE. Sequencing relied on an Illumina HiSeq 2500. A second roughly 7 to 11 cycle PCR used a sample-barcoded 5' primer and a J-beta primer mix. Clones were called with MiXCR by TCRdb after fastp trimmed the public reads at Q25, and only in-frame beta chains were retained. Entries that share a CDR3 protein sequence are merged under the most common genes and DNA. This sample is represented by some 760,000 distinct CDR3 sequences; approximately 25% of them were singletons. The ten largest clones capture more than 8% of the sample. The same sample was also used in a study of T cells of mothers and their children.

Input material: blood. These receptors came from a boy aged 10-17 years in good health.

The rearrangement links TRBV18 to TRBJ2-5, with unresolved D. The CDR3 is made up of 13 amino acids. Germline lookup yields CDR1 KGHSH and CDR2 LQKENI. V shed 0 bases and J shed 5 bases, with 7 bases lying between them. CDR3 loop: CASSPPLGETQYF. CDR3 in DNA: TGTGCCAGCTCACCACCGTTAGGGGAGACCCAGTACTTC.

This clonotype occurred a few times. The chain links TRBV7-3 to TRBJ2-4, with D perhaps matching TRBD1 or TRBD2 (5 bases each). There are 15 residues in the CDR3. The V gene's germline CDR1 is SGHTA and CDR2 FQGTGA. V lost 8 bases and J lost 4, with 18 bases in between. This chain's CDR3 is CASCPLRDDKNIQYF. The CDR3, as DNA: TGTGCCAGCTGCCCCCTTAGGGACGATAAAAACATTCAGTACTTC.

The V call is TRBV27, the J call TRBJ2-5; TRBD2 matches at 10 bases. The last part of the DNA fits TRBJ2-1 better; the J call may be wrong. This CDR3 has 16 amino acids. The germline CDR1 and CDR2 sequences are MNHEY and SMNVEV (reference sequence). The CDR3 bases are TGTGCCAGCAGTTTCGGCACGGGACTAGCGCTTAGTGAGCAGTTCTTC. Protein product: CASSFGTGLALSEQFF.

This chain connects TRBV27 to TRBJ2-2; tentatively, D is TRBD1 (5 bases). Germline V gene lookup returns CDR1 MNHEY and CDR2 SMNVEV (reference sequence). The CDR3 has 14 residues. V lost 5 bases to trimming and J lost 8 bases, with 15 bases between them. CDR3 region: CASSLNRLRGELFF. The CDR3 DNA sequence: TGTGCCAGCAGTCTGAACAGGTTAAGAGGGGAGCTGTTTTTT.

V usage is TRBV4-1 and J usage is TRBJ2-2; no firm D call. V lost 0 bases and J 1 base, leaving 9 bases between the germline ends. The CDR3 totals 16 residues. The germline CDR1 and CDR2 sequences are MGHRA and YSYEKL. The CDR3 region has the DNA TGCGCCAGCAGCCAAGAAATAGGCCTGAACACCGGGGAGCTGTTTTTT. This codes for CASSQEIGLNTGELFF.

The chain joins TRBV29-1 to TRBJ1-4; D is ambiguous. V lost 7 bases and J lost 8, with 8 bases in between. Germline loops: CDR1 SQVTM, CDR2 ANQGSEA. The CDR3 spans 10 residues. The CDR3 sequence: CSGLKEKLFF. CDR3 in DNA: TGCAGCGGTTTGAAGGAAAAACTGTTTTTT.

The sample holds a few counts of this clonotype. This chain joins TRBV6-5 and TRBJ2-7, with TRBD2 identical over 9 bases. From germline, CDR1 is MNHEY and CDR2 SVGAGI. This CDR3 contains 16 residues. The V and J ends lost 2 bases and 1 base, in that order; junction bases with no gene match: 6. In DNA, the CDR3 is TGTGCCAGCAGTTACGGGTCGGCGGGAGGGTCCTACGAGCAGTACTTC. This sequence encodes CASSYGSAGGSYEQYF.

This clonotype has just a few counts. CDR3 sequence (DNA): TGCAGTGCTAGCCGACTAGGGCCCTACAATGAGCAGTTCTTC. Protein sequence: CSASRLGPYNEQFF. V is TRBV20-1 and J is TRBJ2-1; tentatively, D is TRBD2 (6 bases). Per the germline V gene, CDR1 is DFQATT and CDR2 is SNEGSKA (reference sequence). The CDR3 extends over 14 amino acids. The germline V and J ends were trimmed by 3 bases and 2 bases, with 11 bases remaining between them.

The CDR3 loop is CASSTTADEQFF. The CDR3 DNA is TGTGCCAGCAGCACTACCGCAGATGAGCAGTTCTTC. The gene calls are TRBV7-3 and TRBJ2-1; D remains unclear. This CDR3 is 12 amino acids long. Germline V gene data show CDR1 as SGHTA and CDR2 as FQGTGA. V was pared by 5 bases and J by 8 bases, with 10 bases between.

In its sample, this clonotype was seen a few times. For the CDR3, the DNA is TGTGCCAGCAGTAACTCAGGGGGTGAAAAACTGTTTTTT. As protein: CASSNSGGEKLFF. The chain employs TRBV9 and TRBJ1-4, with 7 bases that match TRBD1. The CDR3 has 13 residues. Germline-derived CDR1 and CDR2 are SGDLS and YYNGEE. J was trimmed by 7 bases and V by 5 bases; bases with no gene match: 5.

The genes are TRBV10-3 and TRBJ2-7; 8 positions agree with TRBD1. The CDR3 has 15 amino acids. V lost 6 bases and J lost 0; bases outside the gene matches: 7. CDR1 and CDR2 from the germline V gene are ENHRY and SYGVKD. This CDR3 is CAISSGTGLSYEQYF. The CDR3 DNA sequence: TGTGCCATCAGCTCCGGGACAGGACTCTCCTACGAGCAGTACTTC.

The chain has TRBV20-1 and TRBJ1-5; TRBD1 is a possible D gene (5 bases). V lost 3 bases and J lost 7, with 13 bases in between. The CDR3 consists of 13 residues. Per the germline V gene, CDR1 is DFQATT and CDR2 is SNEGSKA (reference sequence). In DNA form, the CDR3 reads TGCAGTGCTAGCCCGGGACTGAGCCAGCCCCAGCATTTT. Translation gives CSASPGLSQPQHF.

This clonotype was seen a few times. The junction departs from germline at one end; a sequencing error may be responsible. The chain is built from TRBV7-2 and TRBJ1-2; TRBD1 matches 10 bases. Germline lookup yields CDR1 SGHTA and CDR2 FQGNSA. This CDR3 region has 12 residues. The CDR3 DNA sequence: TGTGCCGGCAGCTTGACAGGGGGCGGCTACACCTTC. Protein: CAGSLTGGGYTF.

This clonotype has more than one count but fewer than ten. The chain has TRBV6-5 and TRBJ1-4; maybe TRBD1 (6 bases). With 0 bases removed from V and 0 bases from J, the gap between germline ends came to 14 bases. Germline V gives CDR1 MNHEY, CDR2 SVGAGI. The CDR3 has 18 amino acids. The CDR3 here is CASSYSRPGAATNEKLFF. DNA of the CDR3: TGTGCCAGCAGTTACTCGAGGCCGGGGGCGGCAACTAATGAAAAACTGTTTTTT.

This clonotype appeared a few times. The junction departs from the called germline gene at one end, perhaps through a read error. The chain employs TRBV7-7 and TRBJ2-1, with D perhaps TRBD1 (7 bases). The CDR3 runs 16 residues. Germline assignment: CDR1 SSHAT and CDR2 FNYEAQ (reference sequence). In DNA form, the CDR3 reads TGTGCTAGCAGCTTAGCACCAGGGGGGACAGTCGATGAGCAGTTCTTC. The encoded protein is CASSLAPGGTVDEQFF. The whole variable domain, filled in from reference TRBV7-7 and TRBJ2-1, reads GAGVSQSPRYKVTKRGQDVTLRCDPISSHATLYWYQQALGQGPEFLTYFNYEAQPDKSGLPSDRFSAERPEGSISTLTIQRTEQRDSAMYRCASSLAPGGTVDEQFFGPGTRLTVL.

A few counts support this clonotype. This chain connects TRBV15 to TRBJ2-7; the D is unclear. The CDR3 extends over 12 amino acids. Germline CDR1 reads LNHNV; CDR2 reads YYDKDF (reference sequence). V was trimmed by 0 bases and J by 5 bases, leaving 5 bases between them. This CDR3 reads CATSRDLDEQYF. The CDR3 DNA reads TGTGCCACCAGCAGAGATCTCGACGAGCAGTACTTC.

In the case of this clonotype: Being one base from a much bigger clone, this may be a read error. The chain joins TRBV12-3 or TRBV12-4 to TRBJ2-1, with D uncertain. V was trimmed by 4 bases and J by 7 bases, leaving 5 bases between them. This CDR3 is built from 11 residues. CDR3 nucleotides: TGTGCCAGCAGTTCGGAAAATGAGCAGTTCTTC. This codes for CASSSENEQFF.

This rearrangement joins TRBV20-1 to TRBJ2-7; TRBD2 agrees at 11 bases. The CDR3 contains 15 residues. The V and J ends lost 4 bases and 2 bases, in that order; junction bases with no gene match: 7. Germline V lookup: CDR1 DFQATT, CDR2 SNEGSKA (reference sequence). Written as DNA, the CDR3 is TGCAGTGCTATTAGCGGGAGGGCCTCTCCCTACGAGCAGTACTTC. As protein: CSAISGRASPYEQYF.

The CDR3 DNA sequence: TGTGCCAGCTCACCATCCAAGGCGGGACACACTAACACTGAAGCTTTCTTT. This encodes CASSPSKAGHTNTEAFF. This rearrangement joins TRBV18 to TRBJ1-1; TRBD1 might be the D (6 bases). The CDR3 is 17 residues long. Trimming removed 2 bases at V and 2 bases at J, with 18 bases between. Germline V gene data show CDR1 as KGHSH and CDR2 as LQKENI.

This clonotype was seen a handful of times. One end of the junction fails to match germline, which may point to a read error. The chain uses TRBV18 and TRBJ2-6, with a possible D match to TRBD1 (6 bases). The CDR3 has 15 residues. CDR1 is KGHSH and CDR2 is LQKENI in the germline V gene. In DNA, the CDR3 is TGTGCCGGCTCACCTACAGGGTCTGGGGCCAACGTCCTGACTTTC. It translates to CAGSPTGSGANVLTF. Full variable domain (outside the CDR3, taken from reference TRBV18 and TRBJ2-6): NAGVMQNPRHLVRRRGQEARLRCSPMKGHSHVYWYRQLPEEGLKFMVYLQKENIIDESGMPKERFSAEFPKEGPSILRIQQVVRGDSAAYFCAGSPTGSGANVLTFGAGSRLTVL.

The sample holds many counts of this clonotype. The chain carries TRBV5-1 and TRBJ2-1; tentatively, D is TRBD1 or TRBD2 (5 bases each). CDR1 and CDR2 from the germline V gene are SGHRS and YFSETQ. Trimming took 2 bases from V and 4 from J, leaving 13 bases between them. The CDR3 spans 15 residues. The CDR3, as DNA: TGCGCCAGCAGCTTATATCGGGACCCATACAATGAGCAGTTCTTC. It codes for CASSLYRDPYNEQFF.

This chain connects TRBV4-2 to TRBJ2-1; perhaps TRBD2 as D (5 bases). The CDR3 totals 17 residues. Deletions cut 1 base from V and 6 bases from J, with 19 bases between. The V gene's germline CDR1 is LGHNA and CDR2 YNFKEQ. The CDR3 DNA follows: TGTGCCAGCAGCCAAGCCCCCATGAGCGCCGGGATCAATGAGCAGTTCTTC. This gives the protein CASSQAPMSAGINEQFF.

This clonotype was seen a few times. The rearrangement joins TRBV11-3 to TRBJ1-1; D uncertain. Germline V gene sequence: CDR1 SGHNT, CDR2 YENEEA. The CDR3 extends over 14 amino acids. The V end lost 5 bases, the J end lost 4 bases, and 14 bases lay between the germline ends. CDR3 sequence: CASSPMKGTTEAFF. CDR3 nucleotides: TGTGCCAGCAGCCCGATGAAGGGTACCACTGAAGCTTTCTTT.

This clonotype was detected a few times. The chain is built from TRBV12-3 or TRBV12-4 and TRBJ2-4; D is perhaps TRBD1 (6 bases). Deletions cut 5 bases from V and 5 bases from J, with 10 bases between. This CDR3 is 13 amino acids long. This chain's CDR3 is CASSAHRENIQYF. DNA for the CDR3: TGTGCCAGCAGTGCACACAGGGAAAACATTCAGTACTTC.

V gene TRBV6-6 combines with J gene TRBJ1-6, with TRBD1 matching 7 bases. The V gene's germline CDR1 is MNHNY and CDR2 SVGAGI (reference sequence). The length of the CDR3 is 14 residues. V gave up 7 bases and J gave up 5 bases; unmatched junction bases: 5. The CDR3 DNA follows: TGTGCCAGCATGAGGGGGCGAGATAATTCACCCCTCCACTTT. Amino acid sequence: CASMRGRDNSPLHF.